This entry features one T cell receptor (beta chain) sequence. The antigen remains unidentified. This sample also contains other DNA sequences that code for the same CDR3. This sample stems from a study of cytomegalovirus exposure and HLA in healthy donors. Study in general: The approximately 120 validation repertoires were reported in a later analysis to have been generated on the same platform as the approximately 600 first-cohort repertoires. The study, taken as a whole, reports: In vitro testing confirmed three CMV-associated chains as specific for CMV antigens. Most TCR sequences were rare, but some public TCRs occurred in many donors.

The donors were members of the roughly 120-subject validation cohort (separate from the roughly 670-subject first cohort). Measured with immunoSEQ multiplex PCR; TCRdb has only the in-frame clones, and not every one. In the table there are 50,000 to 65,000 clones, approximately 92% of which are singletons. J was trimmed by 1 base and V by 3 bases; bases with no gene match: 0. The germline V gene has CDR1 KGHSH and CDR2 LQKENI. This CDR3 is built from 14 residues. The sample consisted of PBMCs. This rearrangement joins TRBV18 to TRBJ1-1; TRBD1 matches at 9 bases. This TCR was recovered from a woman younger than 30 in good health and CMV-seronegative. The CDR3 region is CASSPDRGNTEAFF. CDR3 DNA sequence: TGTGCCAGCTCACCGGACAGGGGGAACACTGAAGCTTTCTTT.